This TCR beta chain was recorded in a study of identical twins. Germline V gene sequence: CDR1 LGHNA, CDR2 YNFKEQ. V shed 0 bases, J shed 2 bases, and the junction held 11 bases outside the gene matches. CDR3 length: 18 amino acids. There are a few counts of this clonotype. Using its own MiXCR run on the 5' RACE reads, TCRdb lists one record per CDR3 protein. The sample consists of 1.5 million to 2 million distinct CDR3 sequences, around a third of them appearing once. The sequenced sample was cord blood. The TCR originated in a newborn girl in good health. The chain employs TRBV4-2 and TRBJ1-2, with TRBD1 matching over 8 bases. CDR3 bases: TGTGCCAGCAGCCAAGATTACCTTTATCGACAGGGGAACTATGGCTACACCTTC. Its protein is CASSQDYLYRQGNYGYTF.